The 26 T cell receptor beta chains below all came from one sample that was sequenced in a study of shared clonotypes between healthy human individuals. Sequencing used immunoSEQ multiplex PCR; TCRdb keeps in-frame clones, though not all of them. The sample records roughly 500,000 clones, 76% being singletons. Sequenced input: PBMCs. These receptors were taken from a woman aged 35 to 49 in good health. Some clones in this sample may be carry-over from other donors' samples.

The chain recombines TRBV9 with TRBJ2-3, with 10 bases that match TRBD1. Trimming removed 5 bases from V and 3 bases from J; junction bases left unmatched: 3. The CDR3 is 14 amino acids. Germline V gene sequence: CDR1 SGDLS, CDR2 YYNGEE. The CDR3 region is CASSRDRGTDTQYF. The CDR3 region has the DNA TGTGCCAGCAGTCGGGACAGGGGAACAGATACGCAGTATTTT.

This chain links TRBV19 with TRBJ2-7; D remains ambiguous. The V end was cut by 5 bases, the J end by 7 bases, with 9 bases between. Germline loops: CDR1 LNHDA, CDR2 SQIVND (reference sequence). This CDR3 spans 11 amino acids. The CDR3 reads CASSSRREQYF. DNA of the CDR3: TGTGCCAGTAGTTCTAGGAGAGAGCAGTACTTC.

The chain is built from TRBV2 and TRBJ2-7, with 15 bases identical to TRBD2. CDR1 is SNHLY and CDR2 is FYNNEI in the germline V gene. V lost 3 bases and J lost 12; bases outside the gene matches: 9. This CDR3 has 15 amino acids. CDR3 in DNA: TGTGCCAGCAGTGAGGGAGGCGGACTAGCGGGAGGGTGGTACTTC. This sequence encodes CASSEGGGLAGGWYF. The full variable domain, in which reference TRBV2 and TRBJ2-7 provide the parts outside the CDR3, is EPEVTQTPSHQVTQMGQEVILRCVPISNHLYFYWYRQILGQKVEFLVSFYNNEISEKSEIFDDQFSVERPDGSNFTLKIRSTKLEDSAMYFCASSEGGGLAGGWYFGPGTRLTVT.

The CDR3 DNA reads TGTGCCAGCAGTCGGGGACAGGGGGCGTACAATGAGCAGTTCTTC. Amino acids: CASSRGQGAYNEQFF. V usage is TRBV27 and J usage is TRBJ2-1, with TRBD1 matching over 12 bases. V dropped 5 bases and J dropped 4; count of bases not matched to a gene: 3. Looked up from germline, CDR1 is MNHEY and CDR2 is SMNVEV (reference sequence). The CDR3 consists of 15 residues.

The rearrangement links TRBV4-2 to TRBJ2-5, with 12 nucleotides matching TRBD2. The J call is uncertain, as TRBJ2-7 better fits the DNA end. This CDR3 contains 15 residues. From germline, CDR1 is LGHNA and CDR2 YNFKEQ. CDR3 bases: TGTGCCAGCAGCCAAGAGACTAGCGGGAGCTACGAGCAGTACTTC. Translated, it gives CASSQETSGSYEQYF.

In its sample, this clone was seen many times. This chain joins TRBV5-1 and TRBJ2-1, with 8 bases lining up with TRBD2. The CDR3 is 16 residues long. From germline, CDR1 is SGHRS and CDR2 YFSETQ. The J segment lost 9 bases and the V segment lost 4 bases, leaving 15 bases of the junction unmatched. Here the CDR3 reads CASSRNLGLGSGEQFF. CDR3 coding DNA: TGCGCCAGCAGCCGGAATCTGGGACTAGGGTCGGGTGAGCAGTTCTTC.

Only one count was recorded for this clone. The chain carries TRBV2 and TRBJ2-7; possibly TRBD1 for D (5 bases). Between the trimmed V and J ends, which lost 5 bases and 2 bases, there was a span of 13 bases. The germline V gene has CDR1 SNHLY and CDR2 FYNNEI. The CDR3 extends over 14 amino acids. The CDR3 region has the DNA TGTGCCAGCAGTACAGGCCCTCCAACCTACGAGCAGTACTTC. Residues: CASSTGPPTYEQYF.

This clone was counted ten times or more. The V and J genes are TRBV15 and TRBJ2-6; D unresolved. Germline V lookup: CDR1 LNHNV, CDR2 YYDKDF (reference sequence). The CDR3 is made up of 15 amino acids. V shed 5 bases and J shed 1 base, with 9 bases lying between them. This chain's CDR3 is CATSLESSGANVLTF. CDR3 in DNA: TGTGCCACCAGCCTAGAGAGTTCTGGGGCCAACGTCCTGACTTTC.

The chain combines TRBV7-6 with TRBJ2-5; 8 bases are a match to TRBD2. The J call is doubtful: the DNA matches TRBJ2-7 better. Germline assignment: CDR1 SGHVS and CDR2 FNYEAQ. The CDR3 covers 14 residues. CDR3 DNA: TGTGCCAGCAGCTTAGGTAGCGGGAACTACGAGCAGTACTTC. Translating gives CASSLGSGNYEQYF.

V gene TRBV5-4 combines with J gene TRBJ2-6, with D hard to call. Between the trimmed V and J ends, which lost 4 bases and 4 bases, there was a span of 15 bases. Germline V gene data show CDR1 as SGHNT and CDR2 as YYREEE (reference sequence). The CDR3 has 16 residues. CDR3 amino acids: CASSPEPFGGANVLTF. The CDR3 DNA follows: TGTGCCAGCAGCCCGGAGCCCTTTGGAGGGGCCAACGTCCTGACTTTC.

CDR3 sequence (DNA): TGTGCCACCAGCAGTCTTAGCAGGGGAGGAGAGACCCAGTACTTC. Protein: CATSSLSRGGETQYF. V gene TRBV15 combines with J gene TRBJ2-5; D tentatively fits TRBD1 or TRBD2 (6 bases each). Trimming stripped 3 bases from V and 4 bases from J, with 15 bases between. Germline V gene lookup returns CDR1 LNHNV and CDR2 YYDKDF (reference sequence). The CDR3 runs to 15 residues.

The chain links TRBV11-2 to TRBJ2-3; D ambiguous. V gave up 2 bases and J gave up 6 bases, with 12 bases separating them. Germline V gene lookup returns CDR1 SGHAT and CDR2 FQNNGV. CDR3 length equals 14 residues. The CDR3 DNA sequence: TGTGCCAGCAGCTTACGTCCTATGATGGATACGCAGTATTTT. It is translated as CASSLRPMMDTQYF.

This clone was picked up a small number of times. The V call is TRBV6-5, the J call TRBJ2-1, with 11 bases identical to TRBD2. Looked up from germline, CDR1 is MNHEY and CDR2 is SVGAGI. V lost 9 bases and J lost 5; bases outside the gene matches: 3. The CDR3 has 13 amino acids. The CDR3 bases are TGTGCCAGTAGCGGGAGGGCCCACAATGAGCAGTTCTTC. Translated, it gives CASSGRAHNEQFF.

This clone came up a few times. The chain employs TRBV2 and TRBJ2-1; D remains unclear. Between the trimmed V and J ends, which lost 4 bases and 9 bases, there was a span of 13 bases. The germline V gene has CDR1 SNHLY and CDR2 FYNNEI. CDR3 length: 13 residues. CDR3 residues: CASSAMSGGEQFF. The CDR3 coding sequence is TGTGCCAGCAGTGCCATGAGTGGTGGTGAGCAGTTCTTC.

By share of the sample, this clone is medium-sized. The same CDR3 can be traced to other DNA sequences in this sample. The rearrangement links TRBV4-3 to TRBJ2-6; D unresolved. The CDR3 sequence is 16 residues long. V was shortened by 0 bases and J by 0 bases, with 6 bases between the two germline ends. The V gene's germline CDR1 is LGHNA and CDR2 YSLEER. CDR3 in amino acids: CASSQEVGSGANVLTF. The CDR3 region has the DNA TGCGCCAGCAGCCAAGAAGTCGGCTCTGGGGCCAACGTCCTGACTTTC.

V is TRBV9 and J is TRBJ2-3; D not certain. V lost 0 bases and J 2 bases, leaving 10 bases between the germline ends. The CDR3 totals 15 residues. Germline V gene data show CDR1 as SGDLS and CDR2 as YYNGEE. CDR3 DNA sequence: TGTGCCAGCAGCGTAGGAATTCGAGACACAGATACGCAGTATTTT. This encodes CASSVGIRDTDTQYF.

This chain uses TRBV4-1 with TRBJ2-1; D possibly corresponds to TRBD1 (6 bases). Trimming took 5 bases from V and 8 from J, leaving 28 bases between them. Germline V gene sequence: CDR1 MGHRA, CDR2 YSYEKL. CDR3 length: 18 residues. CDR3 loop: CASSSTPQTGLWFDEQFF. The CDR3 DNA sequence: TGCGCCAGCAGCTCCACCCCCCAGACAGGTCTCTGGTTCGATGAGCAGTTCTTC.

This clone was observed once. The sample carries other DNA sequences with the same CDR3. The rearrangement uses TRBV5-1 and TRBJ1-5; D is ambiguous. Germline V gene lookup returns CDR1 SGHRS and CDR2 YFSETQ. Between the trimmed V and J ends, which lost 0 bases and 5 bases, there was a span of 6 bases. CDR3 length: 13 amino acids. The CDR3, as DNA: TGCGCCAGCAGCTTGGCTCCCGATCAGCCCCAGCATTTT. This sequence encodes CASSLAPDQPQHF.

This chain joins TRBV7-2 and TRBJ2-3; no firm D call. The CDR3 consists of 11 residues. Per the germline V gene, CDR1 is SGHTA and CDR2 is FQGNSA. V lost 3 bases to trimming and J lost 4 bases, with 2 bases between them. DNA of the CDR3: TGTGCCAGCAGCTTGGCAGATACGCAGTATTTT. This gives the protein CASSLADTQYF.

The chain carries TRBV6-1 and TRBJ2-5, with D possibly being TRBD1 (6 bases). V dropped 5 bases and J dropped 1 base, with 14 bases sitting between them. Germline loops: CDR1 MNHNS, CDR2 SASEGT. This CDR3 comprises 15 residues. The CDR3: CASSLNRVVQETQYF. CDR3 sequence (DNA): TGTGCCAGCAGTTTAAACAGGGTCGTCCAAGAGACCCAGTACTTC.

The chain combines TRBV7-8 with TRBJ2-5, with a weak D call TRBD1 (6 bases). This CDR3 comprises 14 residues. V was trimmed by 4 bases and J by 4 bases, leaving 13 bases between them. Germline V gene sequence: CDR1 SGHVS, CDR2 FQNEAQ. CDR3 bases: TGTGCCAGCAGCTCCACAGGGCCCCCAGAGACCCAGTACTTC. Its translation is CASSSTGPPETQYF.

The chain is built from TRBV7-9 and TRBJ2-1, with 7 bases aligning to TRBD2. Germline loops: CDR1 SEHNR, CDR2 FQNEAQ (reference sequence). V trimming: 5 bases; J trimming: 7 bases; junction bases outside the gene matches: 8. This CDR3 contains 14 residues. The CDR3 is CASSLGGWKNEQFF. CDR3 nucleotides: TGTGCCAGCAGCCTGGGGGGGTGGAAGAATGAGCAGTTCTTC.

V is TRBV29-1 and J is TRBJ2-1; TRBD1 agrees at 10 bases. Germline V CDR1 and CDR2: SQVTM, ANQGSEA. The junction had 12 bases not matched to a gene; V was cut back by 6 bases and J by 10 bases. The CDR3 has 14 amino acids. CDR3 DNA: TGCAGCGTAAGACAGGGGGCGTTAATTTCCGAGCAGTTCTTC. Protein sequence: CSVRQGALISEQFF.

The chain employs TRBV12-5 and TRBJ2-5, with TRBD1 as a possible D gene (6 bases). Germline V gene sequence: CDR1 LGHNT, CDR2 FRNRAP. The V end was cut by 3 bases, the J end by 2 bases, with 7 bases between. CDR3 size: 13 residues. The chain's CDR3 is CASGFGQQETQYF. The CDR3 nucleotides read TGTGCTAGTGGTTTTGGACAGCAAGAGACCCAGTACTTC.

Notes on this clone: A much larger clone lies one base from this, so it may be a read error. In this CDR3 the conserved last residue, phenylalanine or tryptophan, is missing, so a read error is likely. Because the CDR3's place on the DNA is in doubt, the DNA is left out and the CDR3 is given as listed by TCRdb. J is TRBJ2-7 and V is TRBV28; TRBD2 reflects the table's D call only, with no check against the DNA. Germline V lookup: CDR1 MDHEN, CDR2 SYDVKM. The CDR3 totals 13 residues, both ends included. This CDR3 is CASSSTRVPVRDS.

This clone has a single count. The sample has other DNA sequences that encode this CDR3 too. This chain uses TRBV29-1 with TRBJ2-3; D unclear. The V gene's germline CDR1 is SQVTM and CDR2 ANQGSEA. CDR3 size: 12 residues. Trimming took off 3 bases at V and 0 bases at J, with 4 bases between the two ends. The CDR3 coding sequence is TGCAGCGTTGACCCCAGCACAGATACGCAGTATTTT. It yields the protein CSVDPSTDTQYF.